What follows are 18 T cell receptor beta chains derived from one specimen sequenced in a study of T cell responses to AZD1222 COVID-19 vaccine. Libraries were prepared by immunoSEQ multiplex PCR; TCRdb keeps only in-frame clonotypes and omits some of them. The sample carries about 120,000 clones, roughly 84% recorded once. This specimen consisted of peripheral blood, obtained on day 0 of AZD1222 vaccination. The receptor source for this set is an adult in good health.

The chain couples TRBV28 to TRBJ1-6, with 7 positions matching TRBD1. With 6 bases clipped from V and 8 bases from J, the junction kept 4 bases outside the gene matches. From germline, CDR1 is MDHEN and CDR2 SYDVKM. CDR3 length: 13 residues. The CDR3 loop reads CASSRRGYSPLHF. The CDR3 bases are TGTGCCAGCAGCCGCAGGGGGTATTCACCCCTCCACTTT.

The chain joins TRBV27 to TRBJ1-2, with D possibly being TRBD1 (5 bases). V gave up 0 bases and J gave up 1 base, with 9 bases separating them. The CDR3 is made up of 15 amino acids. Germline lookup yields CDR1 MNHEY and CDR2 SMNVEV (reference sequence). CDR3 amino acids: CASSLSGTFNYGYTF. For the CDR3, the DNA is TGTGCCAGCAGTTTATCGGGGACGTTTAACTATGGCTACACCTTC.

This clone was seen a handful of times. The chain links TRBV18 to TRBJ2-2; 7 positions agree with TRBD2. The germline V gene encodes CDR1 KGHSH and CDR2 LQKENI. The CDR3 extends over 15 amino acids. V gave up 4 bases and J gave up 1 base; unmatched junction bases: 3. CDR3 DNA sequence: TGTGCCAGCTCACGGGACTATCGGAACACCGGGGAGCTGTTTTTT. Protein: CASSRDYRNTGELFF. The full variable domain, its missing parts supplied by reference TRBV18 and TRBJ2-2, is NAGVMQNPRHLVRRRGQEARLRCSPMKGHSHVYWYRQLPEEGLKFMVYLQKENIIDESGMPKERFSAEFPKEGPSILRIQQVVRGDSAAYFCASSRDYRNTGELFFGEGSRLTVL.

V is TRBV5-1 and J is TRBJ1-6; D gene ambiguous. The CDR3 totals 13 residues. Germline-derived CDR1 and CDR2 are SGHRS and YFSETQ. V lost 6 bases to trimming and J lost 7 bases, with 11 bases between them. The CDR3 DNA sequence: TGCGCCAGCAAAGGCAAGGAAAATTCACCCCTCCACTTT. This gives the protein CASKGKENSPLHF. The full variable domain, completed using reference TRBV5-1 and TRBJ1-6, is KAGVTQTPRYLIKTRGQQVTLSCSPISGHRSVSWYQQTPGQGLQFLFEYFSETQRNKGNFPGRFSGRQFSNSRSEMNVSTLELGDSALYLCASKGKENSPLHFGNGTRLTVT.

V gene TRBV9 combines with J gene TRBJ2-5; D call uncertain. Looked up from germline, CDR1 is SGDLS and CDR2 is YYNGEE. The CDR3 is 13 residues long. The germline V and J ends were trimmed by 4 bases and 1 base, with 8 bases remaining between them. The CDR3 DNA is TGTGCCAGCAGCTTCGGGTCCCAAGAGACCCAGTACTTC. This translates into CASSFGSQETQYF. Combining the CDR3 with reference TRBV9 and TRBJ2-5 gives the whole variable domain DSGVTQTPKHLITATGQRVTLRCSPRSGDLSVYWYQQSLDQGLQFLIQYYNGEERAKGNILERFSAQQFPDLHSELNLSSLELGDSALYFCASSFGSQETQYFGPGTRLLVL.

The V gene is TRBV5-1, the J gene TRBJ1-4; 11 bases line up with TRBD1. The V gene end was trimmed by 4 bases and the J gene end by 5 bases; junction bases not matched to a gene: 4. The CDR3 spans 15 residues. Looked up from germline, CDR1 is SGHRS and CDR2 is YFSETQ. CDR3 protein: CASSRTGGGNEKLFF. DNA of the CDR3: TGCGCCAGCAGCAGGACAGGGGGCGGCAATGAAAAACTGTTTTTT.

The chain employs TRBV11-2 and TRBJ2-1; TRBD2 matches at 7 bases. V trimming: 4 bases; J trimming: 9 bases; junction bases outside the gene matches: 18. This CDR3 region has 17 residues. CDR1 is SGHAT, CDR2 FQNNGV, per germline. The chain's CDR3 is CASSSPSAGAQLGEQFF. CDR3 bases: TGTGCCAGCAGCTCCCCTTCCGCGGGAGCCCAGTTGGGTGAGCAGTTCTTC.

V usage is TRBV30 and J usage is TRBJ1-1, with TRBD1 identical over 7 bases. Germline loops: CDR1 GTSNPN, CDR2 SVGIG (reference sequence). CDR3 length: 12 amino acids. Unmatched junction bases numbered 5, after V lost 6 bases and J lost 4 bases. CDR3 protein: CACSRGLTEAFF. For the CDR3, the DNA is TGTGCCTGTTCTAGGGGGCTCACTGAAGCTTTCTTT. Full variable domain (missing parts from reference TRBV30 and TRBJ1-1): SQTIHQWPATLVQPVGSPLSLECTVEGTSNPNLYWYRQAAGRGLQLLFYSVGIGQISSEVPQNLSASRPQDRQFILSSKKLLLSDSGFYLCACSRGLTEAFFGQGTRLTVV.

The V call is TRBV10-3, the J call TRBJ1-2, with TRBD1 matching 7 bases. This CDR3 is built from 14 residues. Germline assignment: CDR1 ENHRY and CDR2 SYGVKD. Losses at the gene ends were 5 bases for V and 0 bases for J; bases not matched to a gene: 3. CDR3 DNA sequence: TGTGCCATCAGTAGGACAGGAACTAACTATGGCTACACCTTC. This sequence encodes CAISRTGTNYGYTF.

The CDR3 is CASSQGWAPLHF. The DNA of the CDR3 is TGTGCCAGCAGCCAGGGTTGGGCACCCCTCCACTTT. The chain combines TRBV14 with TRBJ1-6, with D unresolved. Germline V CDR1 and CDR2: SGHDN, FVKESK. The CDR3 covers 12 residues. The V and J ends lost 3 bases and 11 bases respectively, with 8 bases between them.

The chain recombines TRBV29-1 with TRBJ2-7; 7 nucleotides agree with TRBD1. This CDR3 is 14 amino acids long. Germline CDR1 is SQVTM and CDR2 is ANQGSEA. The junction had 6 bases not matched to a gene; V was cut back by 0 bases and J by 4 bases. The DNA for the CDR3 is TGCAGCGTTGAAGACCAAAACAGGGGATACGAGCAGTACTTC. Encoded protein: CSVEDQNRGYEQYF.

The chain links TRBV6-5 to TRBJ1-6; a weak D match, TRBD1 (5 bases). The CDR3 extends over 12 amino acids. CDR1 is MNHEY, CDR2 SVGAGI, per germline. Trimming cost V 6 bases and J 10 bases, with 10 bases left between them. CDR3 loop: CASRDGDSPLHF. The CDR3 DNA reads TGTGCCAGCAGGGACGGGGACTCACCCCTCCACTTT.

The chain links TRBV3-1 (or the pseudogene TRBV3-2) to TRBJ1-3; 9 positions match TRBD1. V dropped 0 bases and J dropped 7; count of bases not matched to a gene: 4. The CDR3 is 15 amino acids. Germline lookup yields CDR1 LGHDT and CDR2 YNNKEL (reference sequence). The CDR3 DNA reads as TGTGCCAGCAGCCAAGAAGGGACAGGGAGCAACACCATATATTTT. As protein: CASSQEGTGSNTIYF.

This chain joins TRBV10-3 and TRBJ1-2; D is ambiguous. This CDR3 comprises 17 residues. Germline-derived CDR1 and CDR2 are ENHRY and SYGVKD. Trimming took 0 bases from V and 5 from J, leaving 19 bases between them. CDR3 loop: CAISESPSGHQRYGYTF. CDR3 coding DNA: TGTGCCATCAGTGAGTCTCCTTCAGGTCACCAAAGGTATGGCTACACCTTC.

The chain uses TRBV28 and TRBJ1-4, with a weak D call TRBD1 (6 bases). The germline gives CDR1 MDHEN, CDR2 SYDVKM. This CDR3 comprises 14 residues. The ends were cut back, 3 bases at V and 5 bases at J, with 10 bases in the middle. DNA of the CDR3: TGTGCCAGCAGTTTGGGGACAAGGAATGAAAAACTGTTTTTT. Its translation: CASSLGTRNEKLFF.

The chain has TRBV28 and TRBJ2-7, with D possibly TRBD2 on 5 matching bases. The CDR3 extends over 13 amino acids. CDR1 is MDHEN and CDR2 is SYDVKM in the germline V gene. The V end was cut by 2 bases, the J end by 2 bases, with 7 bases between. The CDR3, as DNA: TGTGCCAGCAGTTTAAGCGGCACCTACGAGCAGTACTTC. Translating gives CASSLSGTYEQYF.

This clone came up a few times. The V and J genes are TRBV29-1 and TRBJ1-1; the D gene is possibly TRBD1 (5 bases). Looked up from germline, CDR1 is SQVTM and CDR2 is ANQGSEA. This CDR3 is built from 13 residues. Trimming took 7 bases from V and 4 from J, leaving 16 bases between them. CDR3 nucleotides: TGCAGCGCCAAGGGGCAGGAGAGCACTGAAGCTTTCTTT. Translating it yields CSAKGQESTEAFF.

This chain uses TRBV7-8 with TRBJ1-3, with D unresolved. This CDR3 comprises 14 residues. Trimming stripped 1 base from V and 2 bases from J, with 6 bases between. Per germline, CDR1 SGHVS and CDR2 FQNEAQ. The CDR3 DNA is TGTGCCAGCAGCTTAGGAGTTCCTGGAAACACCATATATTTT. Its protein is CASSLGVPGNTIYF.